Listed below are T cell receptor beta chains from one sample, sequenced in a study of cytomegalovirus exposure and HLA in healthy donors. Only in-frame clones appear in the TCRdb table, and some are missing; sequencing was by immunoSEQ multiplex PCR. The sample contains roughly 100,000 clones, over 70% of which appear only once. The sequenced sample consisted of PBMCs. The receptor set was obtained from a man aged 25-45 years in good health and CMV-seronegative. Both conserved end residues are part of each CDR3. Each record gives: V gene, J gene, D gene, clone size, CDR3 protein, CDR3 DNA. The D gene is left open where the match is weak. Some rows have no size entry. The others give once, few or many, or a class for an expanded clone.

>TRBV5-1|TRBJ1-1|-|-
CASSLVSGGLLTEAFF
TGCGCCAGCAGCTTGGTTTCGGGGGGCCTGCTTACTGAAGCTTTCTTT
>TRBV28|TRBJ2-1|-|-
CASSFPRLGDEQFF
TGTGCCAGCAGTTTTCCGAGACTAGGAGATGAGCAGTTCTTC
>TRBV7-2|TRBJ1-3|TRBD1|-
CASSQQGVTGNTIYF
TGTGCCAGCAGTCAACAGGGGGTAACTGGAAACACCATATATTTT
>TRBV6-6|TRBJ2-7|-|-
CASSYLEDEQYF
TGTGCCAGCAGTTACCTCGAGGACGAGCAGTACTTC
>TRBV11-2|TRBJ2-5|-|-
CASSPPNREETQYF
TGTGCCAGCAGCCCTCCTAACAGGGAAGAGACCCAGTACTTC
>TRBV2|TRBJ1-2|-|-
CASSPTGSNGYTF
TGTGCCAGCAGTCCTACAGGGAGCAATGGCTACACCTTC
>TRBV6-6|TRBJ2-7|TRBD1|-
CASGQTYEQYF
TGTGCCTCGGGACAGACCTACGAGCAGTACTTC
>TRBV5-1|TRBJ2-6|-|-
CASSFVTSGANVLTF
TGCGCCAGCAGTTTTGTAACATCTGGGGCCAACGTCCTGACTTTC
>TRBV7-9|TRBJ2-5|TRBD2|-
CASSLGLAGGDYKETQYF
TGTGCCAGCAGCTTAGGACTAGCGGGGGGCGACTATAAAGAGACCCAGTACTTC
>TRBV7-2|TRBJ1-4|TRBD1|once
CASSLSGQGGKLFF
TGTGCCAGCAGCTTAAGCGGACAGGGAGGAAAACTGTTTTTT
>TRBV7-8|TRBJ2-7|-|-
CASSPVQRRTYEQYF
TGTGCCAGCAGCCCCGTCCAGCGGAGAACCTACGAGCAGTACTTC
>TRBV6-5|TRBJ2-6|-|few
CASSSSGANVLTF
TGTGCCAGCAGCTCCTCTGGGGCCAACGTCCTGACTTTC
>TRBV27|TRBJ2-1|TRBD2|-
CASSPRTSGANYEQFF
TGTGCCAGCAGTCCGCGGACTAGCGGGGCTAACTATGAGCAGTTCTTC
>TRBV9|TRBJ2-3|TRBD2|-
CASSTGGRTDTQYF
TGTGCCAGCAGCACGGGAGGTCGCACAGATACGCAGTATTTT
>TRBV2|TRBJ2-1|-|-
CASSGRQEIYNEQFF
TGTGCCAGCAGTGGTCGACAGGAAATATACAATGAGCAGTTCTTC
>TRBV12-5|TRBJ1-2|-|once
CASGLGGQAAVGAYGYTF
TGTGCTAGTGGTTTGGGGGGGCAGGCAGCCGTTGGGGCCTATGGCTACACCTTC
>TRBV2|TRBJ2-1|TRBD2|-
CASSLLAGAINEQFF
TGTGCCAGCAGTTTACTAGCGGGAGCCATCAATGAGCAGTTCTTC
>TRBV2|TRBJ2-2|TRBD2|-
CASTGTSVGTGELFF
TGTGCCAGCACCGGCACTAGCGTTGGCACCGGGGAGCTGTTTTTT
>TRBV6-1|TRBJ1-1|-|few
CASSGGGPLEAFF
TGTGCCAGCAGTGGGGGGGGGCCCCTTGAAGCTTTCTTT
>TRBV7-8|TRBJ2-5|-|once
CASSLAGTDEETQYF
TGTGCCAGCAGCTTAGCCGGGACTGATGAAGAGACCCAGTACTTC
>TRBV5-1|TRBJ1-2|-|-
CASSLGGLGGYTF
TGCGCCAGCAGCTTGGGTGGACTCGGGGGCTACACCTTC
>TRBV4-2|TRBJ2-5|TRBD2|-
CASSQGSGEGETQYF
TGTGCCAGCAGCCAAGGCTCGGGGGAGGGGGAGACCCAGTACTTC
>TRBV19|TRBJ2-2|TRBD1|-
CASKRTGGSGELFF
TGTGCCAGTAAACGGACAGGGGGCTCCGGGGAGCTGTTTTTT
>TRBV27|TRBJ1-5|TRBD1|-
CASSLLGGQHNQPQHF
TGTGCCAGCAGTTTATTGGGGGGACAGCACAATCAGCCCCAGCATTTT
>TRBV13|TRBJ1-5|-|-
CASSLEGVQPQHF
TGTGCCAGCAGCTTAGAAGGGGTTCAGCCCCAGCATTTT
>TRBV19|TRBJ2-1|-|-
CASSISAGEYNEQFF
TGTGCCAGTAGTATTTCTGCAGGGGAGTACAATGAGCAGTTCTTC
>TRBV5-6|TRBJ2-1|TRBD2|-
CASSPGTTYNEQFF
TGTGCCAGCAGCCCTGGGACTACCTACAATGAGCAGTTCTTC
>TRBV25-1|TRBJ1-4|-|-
CASSERGVDEKLFF
TGTGCCAGCAGTGAACGGGGGGTAGATGAAAAACTGTTTTTT
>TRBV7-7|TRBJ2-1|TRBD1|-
CASSVRQGAYNEQFF
TGTGCCAGCAGCGTCCGACAGGGGGCTTACAATGAGCAGTTCTTC
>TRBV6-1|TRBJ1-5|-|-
CASSEGRLLNQPQHF
TGTGCCAGCAGTGAAGGGCGACTGTTAAATCAGCCCCAGCATTTT
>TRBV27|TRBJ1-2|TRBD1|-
CFWDRVDGYTF
TGCTTTTGGGACAGGGTCGATGGCTACACCTTC
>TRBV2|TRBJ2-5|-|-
CASSERGTTPETQYF
TGTGCCAGCAGTGAAAGGGGGACAACTCCGGAGACCCAGTACTTC
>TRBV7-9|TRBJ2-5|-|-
CASSLGGTTRGETQYF
TGTGCCAGCAGCTTAGGCGGGACTACTAGGGGGGAGACCCAGTACTTC
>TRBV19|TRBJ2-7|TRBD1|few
CASSTGTASSYEQYF
TGTGCCAGTAGTACCGGGACAGCCAGCTCCTACGAGCAGTACTTC
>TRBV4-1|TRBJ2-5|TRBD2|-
CASSQRLAGAQETQYF
TGCGCCAGCAGCCAAAGACTAGCGGGGGCACAAGAGACCCAGTACTTC
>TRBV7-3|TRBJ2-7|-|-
CASSLPPVSPYEQYF
TGTGCCAGCAGCCTCCCCCCCGTTTCCCCCTACGAGCAGTACTTC
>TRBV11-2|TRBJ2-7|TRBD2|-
CASSAQGLAHDEQYF
TGTGCCAGCAGCGCACAGGGACTAGCGCACGACGAGCAGTACTTC
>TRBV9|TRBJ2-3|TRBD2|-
CASSAAWGGDTQYF
TGTGCCAGCAGCGCGGCATGGGGGGGAGATACGCAGTATTTT
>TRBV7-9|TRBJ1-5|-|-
CASSLGIGPQHF
TGTGCCAGCAGCTTAGGCATCGGGCCCCAGCATTTT
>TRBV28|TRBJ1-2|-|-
CASRTTGREGYTF
TGTGCCAGCAGAACAACAGGGAGAGAAGGCTACACCTTC
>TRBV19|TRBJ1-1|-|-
CASSSRTEGPNTEAFF
TGTGCCAGTAGTAGTCGGACAGAAGGACCGAACACTGAAGCTTTCTTT
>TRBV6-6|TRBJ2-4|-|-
CASTRGSKNIQYF
TGTGCCAGCACCCGGGGGAGCAAAAACATTCAGTACTTC
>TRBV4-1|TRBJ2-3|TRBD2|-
CASSSQGVSGRAPYTQYF
TGCGCCAGCAGCAGCCAAGGGGTTAGCGGGAGGGCCCCTTATACGCAGTATTTT
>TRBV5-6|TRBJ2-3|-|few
CASSLVGYGGGDTQYF
TGTGCCAGCAGCTTGGTTGGGTACGGGGGAGGTGATACGCAGTATTTT
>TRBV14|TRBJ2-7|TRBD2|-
CASSQGLAGAGYRQYF
TGTGCCAGCAGCCAAGGGCTAGCGGGAGCCGGGTACCGGCAGTACTTC
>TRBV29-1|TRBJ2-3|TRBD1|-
CSATGQGKADTQYF
TGCAGCGCTACGGGACAGGGGAAGGCAGATACGCAGTATTTT
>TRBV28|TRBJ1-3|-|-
CASSQIGLAESTIYF
TGTGCCAGCAGTCAAATCGGACTGGCTGAGAGCACCATATATTTT
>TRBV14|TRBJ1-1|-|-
CASSQLRNTEAFF
TGTGCCAGCAGCCAACTACGGAACACTGAAGCTTTCTTT
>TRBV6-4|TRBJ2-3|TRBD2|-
CASSRSGGSTDTQYF
TGTGCCAGCAGTCGTAGCGGGGGAAGCACAGATACGCAGTATTTT
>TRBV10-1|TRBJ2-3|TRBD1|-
CASSIGQGTDTQYF
TGCGCCAGCAGTATTGGACAGGGCACAGATACGCAGTATTTT
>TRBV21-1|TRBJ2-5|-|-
CASSKAGLAGGKTQYF
TGTGCCAGCAGCAAAGCCGGACTAGCGGGAGGAAAGACCCAGTACTTC
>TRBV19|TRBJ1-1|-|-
CASSINSVNTEAFF
TGTGCCAGTAGTATCAATTCAGTGAACACTGAAGCTTTCTTT
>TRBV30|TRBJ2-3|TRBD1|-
CAWSASTGGASDTQYF
TGTGCCTGGAGTGCCTCGACAGGGGGCGCGTCAGATACGCAGTATTTT
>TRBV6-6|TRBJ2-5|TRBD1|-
CASRTGGAETQYF
TGTGCCAGCAGGACAGGGGGCGCGGAGACCCAGTACTTC
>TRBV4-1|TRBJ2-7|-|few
CASSQGIATEQYF
TGCGCCAGCAGCCAGGGTATAGCAACCGAGCAGTACTTC